This T cell receptor beta chain is drawn from a study of regulatory T cells in long-lasting Graves disease. Time point defined: persistent/refractory GD, antithyroid drugs over 5 years with positive TRAb. RNA extracted from PBMCs served as the sequencing template. Germline V gives CDR1 SGDLS, CDR2 YYNGEE. V was shortened by 3 bases and J by 4 bases, with 16 bases between the two germline ends. The CDR3 totals 16 residues. Arm-PCR of CDR3 regions with iRepertoire HTBI primers generated TCR beta libraries. TCRdb reprocessed the multiplex PCR reads with MiXCR, giving one entry per CDR3 protein. In the table there are fewer than 600,000 distinct CDR3 sequences, 20% to 25% of which are singletons.

Material: peripheral blood mononuclear cells (PBMCs), obtained when the disease was refractory, from a patient treated with antithyroid drugs. The source is a female donor with Graves disease. The rearrangement links TRBV9 to TRBJ2-2, with D perhaps TRBD2 (6 bases). Written as DNA, the CDR3 is TGTGCCAGCAGCGCGGCTCGGTCGGGAGCCACCGGGGAGCTGTTTTTT. This translates into CASSAARSGATGELFF.